Listed below are T cell receptor beta chains from one sample, sequenced in a study of blood T cell repertoires in COVID-19. Some clones are missing from TCRdb's copy, which holds only in-frame ones; the method was immunoSEQ multiplex PCR. The sample holds roughly 200,000 clones, 75% to 90% seen once. The sample comprised PBMCs or T cells enriched from blood (not recorded which). These receptors originate from a man aged 35-49 years who had recovered from COVID-19. CDR3s include the opening cysteine and the closing phenylalanine or tryptophan. The D gene is left open where the match is weak. Expanded clones get a size class; other rows say once, few or many, or leave the size out.

v_call	cdr3_length	j_call	clone_size	d_call	cdr3_aa	cdr3_nt
TRBV5-6	16	TRBJ1-2	.	TRBD1	CASSLEDRVANYGYTF	TGTGCCAGCAGCTTGGAAGACAGGGTAGCCAACTATGGCTACACCTTC
TRBV14	13	TRBJ1-2	.	.	CASSPGTPYGYTF	TGTGCCAGCAGCCCGGGGACACCTTATGGCTACACCTTC
TRBV11-2	15	TRBJ2-2	.	.	CASSLDAGPAGELFF	TGTGCCAGCAGCTTAGATGCTGGTCCGGCCGGGGAGCTGTTTTTT
TRBV7-9	17	TRBJ2-3	.	TRBD1	CASSYLRQGADTDTQYF	TGTGCCAGCAGCTACCTTCGACAGGGGGCGGACACAGATACGCAGTATTTT
TRBV7-2	15	TRBJ2-1	.	TRBD2	CASSSGLAGVNEQFF	TGTGCCAGCAGCTCGGGACTAGCGGGAGTCAATGAGCAGTTCTTC
TRBV18	18	TRBJ2-1	once	TRBD2	CASSLNPPSGSSYNEQFF	TGTGCCAGCTCACTAAACCCCCCTAGCGGGAGCTCCTACAATGAGCAGTTCTTC
TRBV28	18	TRBJ2-7	.	TRBD2	CASSHPGLAGENSYEQYF	TGTGCCAGCAGTCACCCAGGACTAGCGGGAGAAAACTCCTACGAGCAGTACTTC
TRBV10-1	16	TRBJ1-5	.	.	CASRGGGNCSNQPQHF	TGCGCCAGCAGGGGGGGAGGGAATTGTAGCAATCAGCCCCAGCATTTT
TRBV5-1	15	TRBJ2-7	few	TRBD2	CASSFDGGSGLEQYF	TGCGCCAGCAGCTTTGATGGCGGGAGTGGACTCGAGCAGTACTTC
TRBV10-3	13	TRBJ2-2	few	.	CAISYEDTGELFF	TGTGCCATCAGCTACGAAGACACCGGGGAGCTGTTTTTT
TRBV7-7	15	TRBJ2-3	.	.	CASSLADRSTDTQYF	TGTGCTAGCAGCTTAGCCGACAGATCCACAGATACGCAGTATTTT
TRBV4-1	15	TRBJ2-6	.	.	CASSQDGSGANVLTF	TGCGCCAGCAGCCAAGACGGCTCTGGGGCCAACGTCCTGACTTTC
TRBV19	15	TRBJ2-2	.	TRBD2	CASSIGGSRTGELFF	TGTGCCAGTAGTATCGGCGGGAGTAGGACCGGGGAGCTGTTTTTT
TRBV9	17	TRBJ2-3	.	TRBD2	CASSVTGTSGTTDTQYF	TGTGCCAGCAGCGTCACCGGGACTAGCGGGACGACAGATACGCAGTATTTT
TRBV7-9	15	TRBJ2-7	once	TRBD1	CASSSTGKSSYEQYF	TGTGCCAGCAGCTCGACAGGGAAGAGCTCCTACGAGCAGTACTTC
TRBV4-2	15	TRBJ2-7	once	TRBD2	CASSRLAGVAYEQYF	TGTGCCAGCAGCCGACTAGCGGGAGTAGCCTACGAGCAGTACTTC
TRBV5-1	15	TRBJ2-3	.	TRBD2	CASSSSGSGADTQYF	TGCGCCAGCAGCAGTAGCGGGAGTGGCGCAGATACGCAGTATTTT
TRBV6-5	15	TRBJ2-7	.	TRBD2	CASSYSPSGAYEQYF	TGTGCCAGCAGTTACTCGCCTAGCGGGGCCTACGAGCAGTACTTC
TRBV11-1	15	TRBJ2-5	.	.	CASSLQGPNQETQYF	TGTGCCAGCAGCCTTCAGGGTCCCAACCAAGAGACCCAGTACTTC
TRBV10-3	15	TRBJ2-2	.	TRBD2	CAIRGTSGNTGELFF	TGTGCCATCAGGGGGACTAGCGGGAACACCGGGGAGCTGTTTTTT
TRBV24-1	16	TRBJ2-3	.	.	CATSGGQGKSTDTQYF	TGTGCCACCAGTGGGGGGCAGGGGAAAAGCACAGATACGCAGTATTTT
TRBV6-5	14	TRBJ2-7	once	TRBD2	CASQPGGSGYEQYF	TGTGCCAGCCAACCGGGGGGTAGCGGCTACGAGCAGTACTTC
TRBV7-3	14	TRBJ2-1	once	TRBD2	CATGLAGGGYEQFF	TGTGCCACGGGACTAGCGGGAGGAGGCTATGAGCAGTTCTTC
TRBV11-2	17	TRBJ2-1	.	TRBD2	CASSSNRGLAGVGEQFF	TGTGCCAGCAGCTCCAATAGGGGACTAGCGGGAGTCGGTGAGCAGTTCTTC
TRBV3-1/TRBV3-2	14	TRBJ1-2	.	.	CASSQDATDYGYTF	TGTGCCAGCAGCCAAGATGCGACAGACTATGGCTACACCTTC
TRBV29-1	13	TRBJ1-5	.	TRBD1	CSVVSGGGQPQHF	TGCAGCGTTGTCTCAGGGGGCGGTCAGCCCCAGCATTTT
TRBV6-2/TRBV6-3	15	TRBJ1-1	.	.	CASSYEGGRGTEAFF	TGTGCCAGCAGTTACGAGGGGGGGCGTGGAACTGAAGCTTTCTTT
TRBV7-2	15	TRBJ2-1	.	TRBD2	CASRGSSGRAGEQFF	TGTGCCAGCAGGGGCTCTAGCGGGAGGGCCGGGGAGCAGTTCTTC
TRBV9	14	TRBJ2-5	.	.	CASSVAGEGETQYF	TGTGCCAGCAGCGTTGCAGGGGAGGGGGAGACCCAGTACTTC
TRBV19	16	TRBJ1-1	.	TRBD1	CASTQGTGGWNTEAFF	TGTGCCAGTACCCAAGGGACAGGGGGTTGGAACACTGAAGCTTTCTTT
TRBV23-1	14	TRBJ1-6	.	.	CASSQSQCYSPLHF	TGCGCCAGCAGTCAGTCACAGTGTTATTCACCCCTCCACTTT
TRBV27	15	TRBJ2-3	.	.	CASSLNAGPWDTQYF	TGTGCCAGCAGTTTAAACGCAGGCCCGTGGGATACGCAGTATTTT
TRBV7-2	13	TRBJ2-1	.	.	CASSSRVGEKQFF	TGTGCCAGCAGCTCAAGGGTAGGGGAAAAGCAGTTCTTC
TRBV5-1	16	TRBJ2-3	many	TRBD2	CASSQAGTSGTDTQYF	TGCGCCAGCAGTCAGGCCGGGACTAGCGGCACAGATACGCAGTATTTT
TRBV2	12	TRBJ1-2	.	.	CASTGRNYGYTF	TGTGCCAGCACTGGCAGGAACTATGGCTACACCTTC
TRBV2	13	TRBJ2-3	.	TRBD2	CASSTSGQDTQYF	TGTGCCAGCAGTACTAGCGGCCAAGATACGCAGTATTTT
TRBV14	15	TRBJ1-2	once	.	CASSLSGQGRYGYTF	TGTGCCAGCAGCCTTTCAGGCCAGGGCCGCTATGGCTACACCTTC
TRBV30	14	TRBJ1-2	.	.	CAWSAVGGGDGYTF	TGTGCCTGGAGCGCCGTCGGGGGGGGAGATGGCTACACCTTC
TRBV3-1/TRBV3-2	15	TRBJ1-3	.	.	CASSQAAGRGNTIYF	TGTGCCAGCAGCCAAGCAGCGGGGAGGGGGAACACCATATATTTT
TRBV3-1/TRBV3-2	14	TRBJ2-7	.	TRBD1	CASSGTGTNYEQYF	TGTGCCAGCTCTGGGACAGGGACAAACTACGAGCAGTACTTC
TRBV27	13	TRBJ2-5	.	.	CASSLGSRETQYF	TGTGCCAGCAGTCTCGGGTCCCGAGAGACCCAGTACTTC
TRBV7-9	15	TRBJ1-1	.	.	CASSVSGTINTEAFF	TGTGCCAGCAGCGTATCCGGGACAATTAACACTGAAGCTTTCTTT
TRBV24-1	18	TRBJ1-2	.	.	CATSDLLRRTPINYGYTF	TGTGCCACCAGTGATTTGCTTCGGCGGACACCGATTAACTATGGCTACACCTTC
TRBV3-1/TRBV3-2	14	TRBJ2-2	once	TRBD1	CASSQGQGTGELFF	TGTGCCAGCAGCCAAGGACAGGGCACCGGGGAGCTGTTTTTT
TRBV7-2	18	TRBJ2-2	.	TRBD2	CASSLGVLAGVDTGELFF	TGTGCCAGCAGCTTAGGGGTACTAGCGGGAGTAGACACCGGGGAGCTGTTTTTT
TRBV11-3	14	TRBJ2-2	.	TRBD2	CASKREGSTGELFF	TGTGCCAGCAAGCGGGAGGGGAGCACCGGGGAGCTGTTTTTT
TRBV18	14	TRBJ1-6	.	TRBD1	CASKPGQGNSPLHF	TGTGCCAGCAAGCCGGGACAGGGAAACTCACCCCTCCACTTT
TRBV9	15	TRBJ1-4	.	.	CASSPHRARDEKLFF	TGTGCCAGCAGCCCACACAGGGCTAGGGATGAAAAACTGTTTTTT
TRBV6-1	17	TRBJ2-5	.	TRBD2	CASSVGVGGRGRETQYF	TGTGCCAGCAGTGTCGGGGTTGGGGGGAGGGGTCGGGAGACCCAGTACTTC
TRBV30	15	TRBJ2-1	.	TRBD2	CARRLAGGLGNEQFF	TGTGCCAGACGACTAGCGGGAGGGCTTGGGAATGAGCAGTTCTTC
TRBV19	14	TRBJ1-1	.	.	CASKNVGVNTEAFF	TGTGCCAGTAAGAACGTCGGGGTGAACACTGAAGCTTTCTTT
TRBV5-4	14	TRBJ1-2	.	.	CASRPTETNYGYTF	TGTGCCAGCAGACCGACAGAGACTAACTATGGCTACACCTTC
TRBV28	11	TRBJ2-7	many	.	CASSLSLEQYF	TGTGCCAGCAGTTTATCTCTGGAGCAGTACTTC
TRBV6-5	14	TRBJ1-6	.	.	CASSRTRVNSPLHF	TGTGCCAGCAGCAGAACTCGGGTAAATTCACCCCTCCACTTT
TRBV6-6	15	TRBJ1-2	.	.	CASTPSGRGDGGYTF	TGTGCCAGCACTCCATCAGGTCGGGGGGATGGTGGCTACACCTTC
TRBV18	14	TRBJ1-1	once	TRBD1	CASSLGQTNTEAFF	TGTGCCAGCTCACTGGGACAGACGAACACTGAAGCTTTCTTT
TRBV3-1/TRBV3-2	13	TRBJ1-3	.	.	CASSPLPGNTIYF	TGTGCCAGCAGCCCTCTACCTGGAAACACCATATATTTT
TRBV7-2	16	TRBJ2-7	.	TRBD2	CASSLGLAALPYEQYF	TGTGCCAGCAGCTTAGGACTAGCGGCCCTTCCCTACGAGCAGTACTTC